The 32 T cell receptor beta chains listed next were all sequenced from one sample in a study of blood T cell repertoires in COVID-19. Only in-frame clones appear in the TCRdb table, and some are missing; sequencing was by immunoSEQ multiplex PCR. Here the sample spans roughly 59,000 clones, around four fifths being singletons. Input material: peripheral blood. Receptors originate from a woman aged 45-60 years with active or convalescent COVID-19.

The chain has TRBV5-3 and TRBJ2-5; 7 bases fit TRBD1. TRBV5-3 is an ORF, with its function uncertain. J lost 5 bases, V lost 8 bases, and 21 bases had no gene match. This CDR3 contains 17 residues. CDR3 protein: CASLPGQQRCTSETQYF. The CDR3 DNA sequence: TGTGCCAGCTTGCCGGGACAGCAAAGATGTACCAGCGAGACCCAGTACTTC.

In nucleotides, the CDR3 is TGTGCCAGCAGCCAAGATTTTGGTCGGGAGACCCAGTACTTC. It is translated as CASSQDFGRETQYF. The J gene is TRBJ2-5, the V gene TRBV3-1 (or the pseudogene TRBV3-2); D uncertain. V lost 0 bases to trimming and J lost 5 bases, with 10 bases between them. Germline V lookup: CDR1 LGHDT, CDR2 YNNKEL (reference sequence). The CDR3 has 14 amino acids.

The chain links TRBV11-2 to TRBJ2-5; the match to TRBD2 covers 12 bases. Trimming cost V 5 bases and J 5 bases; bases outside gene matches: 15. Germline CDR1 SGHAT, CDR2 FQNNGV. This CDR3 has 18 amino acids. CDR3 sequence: CASSPGLAGRRGGETQYF. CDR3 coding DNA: TGTGCCAGCAGCCCCGGACTAGCGGGGAGAAGAGGGGGGGAGACCCAGTACTTC.

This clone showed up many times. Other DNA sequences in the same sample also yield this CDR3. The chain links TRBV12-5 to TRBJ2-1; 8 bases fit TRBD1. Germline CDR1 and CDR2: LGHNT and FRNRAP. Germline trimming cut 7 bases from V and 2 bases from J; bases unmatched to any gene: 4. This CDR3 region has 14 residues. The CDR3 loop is CASVPGQAYNEQFF. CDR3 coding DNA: TGTGCTAGTGTCCCGGGACAGGCCTACAATGAGCAGTTCTTC.

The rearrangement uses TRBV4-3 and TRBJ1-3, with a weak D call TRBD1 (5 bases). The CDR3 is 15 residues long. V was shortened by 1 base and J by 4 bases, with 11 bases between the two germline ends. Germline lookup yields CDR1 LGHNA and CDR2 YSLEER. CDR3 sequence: CASSQVRGLGNTIYF. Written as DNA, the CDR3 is TGCGCCAGCAGCCAAGTAAGGGGCTTAGGAAACACCATATATTTT.

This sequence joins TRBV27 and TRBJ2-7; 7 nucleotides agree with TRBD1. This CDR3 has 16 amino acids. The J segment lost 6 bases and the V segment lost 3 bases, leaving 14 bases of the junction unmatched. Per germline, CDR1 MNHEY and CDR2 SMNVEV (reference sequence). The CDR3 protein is CASSFLPQGRGSEQYF. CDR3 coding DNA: TGTGCCAGCAGTTTTCTCCCACAGGGGCGCGGATCCGAGCAGTACTTC.

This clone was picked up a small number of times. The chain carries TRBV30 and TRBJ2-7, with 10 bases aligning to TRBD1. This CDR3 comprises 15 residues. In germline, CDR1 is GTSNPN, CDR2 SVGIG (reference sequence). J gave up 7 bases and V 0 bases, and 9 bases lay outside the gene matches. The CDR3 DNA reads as TGTGCCTGGAGTGTAGGGGGGACAGGGGTAGGAGAGCAGTACTTC. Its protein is CAWSVGGTGVGEQYF. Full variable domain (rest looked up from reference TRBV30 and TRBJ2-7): SQTIHQWPATLVQPVGSPLSLECTVEGTSNPNLYWYRQAAGRGLQLLFYSVGIGQISSEVPQNLSASRPQDRQFILSSKKLLLSDSGFYLCAWSVGGTGVGEQYFGPGTRLTVT.

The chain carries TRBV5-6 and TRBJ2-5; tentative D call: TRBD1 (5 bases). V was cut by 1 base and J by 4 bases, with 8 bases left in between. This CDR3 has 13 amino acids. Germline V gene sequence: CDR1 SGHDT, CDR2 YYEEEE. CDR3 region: CASSLTGRETQYF. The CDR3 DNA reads TGTGCCAGCAGCTTGACAGGACGAGAGACCCAGTACTTC.

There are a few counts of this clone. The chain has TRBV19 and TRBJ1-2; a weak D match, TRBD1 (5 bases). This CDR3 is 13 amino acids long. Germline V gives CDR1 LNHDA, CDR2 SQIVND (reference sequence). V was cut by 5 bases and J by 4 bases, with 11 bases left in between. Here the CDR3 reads CASSPDRSYGYTF. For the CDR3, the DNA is TGTGCCAGTAGTCCTGACAGAAGCTATGGCTACACCTTC.

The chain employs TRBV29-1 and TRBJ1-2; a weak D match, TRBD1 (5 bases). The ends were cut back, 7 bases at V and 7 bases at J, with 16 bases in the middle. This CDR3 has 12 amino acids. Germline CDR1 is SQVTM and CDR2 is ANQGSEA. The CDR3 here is CSGGQGSGGYTF. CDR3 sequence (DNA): TGCAGCGGGGGCCAGGGTAGTGGTGGCTACACCTTC.

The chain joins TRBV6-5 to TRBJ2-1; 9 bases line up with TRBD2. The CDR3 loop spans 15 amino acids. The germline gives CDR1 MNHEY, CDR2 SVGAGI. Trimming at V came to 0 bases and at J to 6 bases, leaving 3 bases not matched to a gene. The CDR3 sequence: CASSYSREGPNEQFF. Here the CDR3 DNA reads TGTGCCAGCAGTTACTCGCGGGAGGGGCCCAATGAGCAGTTCTTC.

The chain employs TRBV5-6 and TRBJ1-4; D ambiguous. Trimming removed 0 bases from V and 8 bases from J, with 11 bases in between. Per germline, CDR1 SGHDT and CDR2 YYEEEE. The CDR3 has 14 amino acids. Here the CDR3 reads CASSLGPSGEKLFF. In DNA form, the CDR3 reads TGTGCCAGCAGCTTGGGCCCGTCGGGGGAAAAACTGTTTTTT. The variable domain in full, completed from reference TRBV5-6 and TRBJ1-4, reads DAGVTQSPTHLIKTRGQQVTLRCSPKSGHDTVSWYQQALGQGPQFIFQYYEEEERQRGNFPDRFSGHQFPNYSSELNVNALLLGDSALYLCASSLGPSGEKLFFGSGTQLSVL.

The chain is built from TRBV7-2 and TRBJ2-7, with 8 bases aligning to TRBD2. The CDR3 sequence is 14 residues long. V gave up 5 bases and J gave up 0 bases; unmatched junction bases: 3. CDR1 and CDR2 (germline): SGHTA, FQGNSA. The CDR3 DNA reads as TGTGCCAGCAGCCCGGGGGGGGGCTCCTACGAGCAGTACTTC. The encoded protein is CASSPGGGSYEQYF.

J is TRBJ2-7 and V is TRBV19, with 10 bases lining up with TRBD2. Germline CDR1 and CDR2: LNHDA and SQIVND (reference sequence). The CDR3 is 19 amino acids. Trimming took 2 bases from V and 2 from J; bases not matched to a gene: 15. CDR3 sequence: CASSIKSSGSSRPTYEQYF. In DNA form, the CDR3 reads TGTGCCAGTAGTATAAAGTCTAGCGGGAGTTCCCGCCCCACCTACGAGCAGTACTTC. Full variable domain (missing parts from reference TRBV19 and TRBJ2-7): DGGITQSPKYLFRKEGQNVTLSCEQNLNHDAMYWYRQDPGQGLRLIYYSQIVNDFQKGDIAEGYSVSREKKESFPLTVTSAQKNPTAFYLCASSIKSSGSSRPTYEQYFGPGTRLTVT.

Here the CDR3 reads CASSKEGDPVSGLRQSNQPQHF. The DNA of the CDR3 is TGTGCCAGCAGCAAAGAGGGGGACCCGGTATCGGGACTAAGACAAAGCAATCAGCCCCAGCATTTT. The genes are TRBV21-1 and TRBJ1-5. TRBV21-1 corresponds to a pseudogene. CDR3 length: 22 residues.

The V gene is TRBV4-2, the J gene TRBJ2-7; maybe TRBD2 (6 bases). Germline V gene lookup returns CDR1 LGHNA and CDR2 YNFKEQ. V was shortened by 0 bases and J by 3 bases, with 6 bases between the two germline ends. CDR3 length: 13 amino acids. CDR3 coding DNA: TGTGCCAGCAGCCAAGACGGGGGCTACGAGCAGTACTTC. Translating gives CASSQDGGYEQYF.

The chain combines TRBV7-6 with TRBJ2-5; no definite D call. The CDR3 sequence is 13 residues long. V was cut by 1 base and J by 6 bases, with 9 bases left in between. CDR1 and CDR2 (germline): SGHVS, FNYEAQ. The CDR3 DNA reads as TGTGCCAGCAGCTTAGTCGCGCCCCAGACCCAGTACTTC. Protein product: CASSLVAPQTQYF.

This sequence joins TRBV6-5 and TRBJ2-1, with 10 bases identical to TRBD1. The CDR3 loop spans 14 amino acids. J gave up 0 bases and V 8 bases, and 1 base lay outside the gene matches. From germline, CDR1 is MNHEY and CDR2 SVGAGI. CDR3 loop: CASWTGGSYNEQFF. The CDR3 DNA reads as TGTGCCAGCTGGACAGGGGGCTCCTACAATGAGCAGTTCTTC.

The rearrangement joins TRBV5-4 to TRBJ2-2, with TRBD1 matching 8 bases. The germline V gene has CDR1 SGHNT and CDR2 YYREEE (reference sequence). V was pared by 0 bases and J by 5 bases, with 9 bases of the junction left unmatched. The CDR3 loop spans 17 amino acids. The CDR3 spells CASSLDPTGVKTGELFF. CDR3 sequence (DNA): TGTGCCAGCAGCTTGGACCCGACAGGGGTGAAGACCGGGGAGCTGTTTTTT.

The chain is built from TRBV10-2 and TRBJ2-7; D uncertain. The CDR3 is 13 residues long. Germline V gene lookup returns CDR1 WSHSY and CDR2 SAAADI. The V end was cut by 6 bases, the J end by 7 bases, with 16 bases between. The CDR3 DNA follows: TGCGCCAGCAGCCCTGGGTACGGCAGGGAGCAGTACTTC. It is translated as CASSPGYGREQYF.

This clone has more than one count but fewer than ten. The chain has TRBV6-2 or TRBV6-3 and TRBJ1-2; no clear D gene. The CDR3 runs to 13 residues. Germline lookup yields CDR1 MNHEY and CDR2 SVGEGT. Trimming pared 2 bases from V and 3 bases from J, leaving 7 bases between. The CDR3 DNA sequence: TGTGCCAGCAGTTACCTGGGCGACTATGGCTACACCTTC. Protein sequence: CASSYLGDYGYTF.

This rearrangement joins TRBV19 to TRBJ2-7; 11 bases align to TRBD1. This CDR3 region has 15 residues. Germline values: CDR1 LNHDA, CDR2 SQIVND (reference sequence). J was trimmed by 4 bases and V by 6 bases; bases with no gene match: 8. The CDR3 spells CASSYTGTGGYEQYF. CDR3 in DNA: TGTGCCAGTAGCTACACCGGGACAGGGGGTTACGAGCAGTACTTC.

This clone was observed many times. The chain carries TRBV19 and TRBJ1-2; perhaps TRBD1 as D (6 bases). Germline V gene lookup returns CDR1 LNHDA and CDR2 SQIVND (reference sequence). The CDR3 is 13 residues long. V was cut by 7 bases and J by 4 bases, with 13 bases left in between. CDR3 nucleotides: TGTGCCAGTATCTCCCAGGGGAGCTATGGCTACACCTTC. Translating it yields CASISQGSYGYTF.

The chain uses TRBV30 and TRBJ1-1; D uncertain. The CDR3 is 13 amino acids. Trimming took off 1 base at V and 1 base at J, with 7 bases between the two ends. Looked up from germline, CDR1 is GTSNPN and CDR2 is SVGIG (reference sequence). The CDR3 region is CAWSDRPNTEAFF. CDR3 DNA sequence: TGTGCCTGGAGTGACAGACCGAACACTGAAGCTTTCTTT.

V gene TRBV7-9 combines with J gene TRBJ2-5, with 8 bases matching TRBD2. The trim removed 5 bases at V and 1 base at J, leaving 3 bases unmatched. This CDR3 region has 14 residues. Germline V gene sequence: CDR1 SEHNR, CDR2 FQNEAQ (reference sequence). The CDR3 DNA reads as TGTGCCAGCAGCCACGGGAGGGCCCAAGAGACCCAGTACTTC. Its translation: CASSHGRAQETQYF.

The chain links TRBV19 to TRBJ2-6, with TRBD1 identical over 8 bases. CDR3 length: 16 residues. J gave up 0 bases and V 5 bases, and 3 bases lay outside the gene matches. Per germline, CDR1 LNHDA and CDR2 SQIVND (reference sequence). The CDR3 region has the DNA TGTGCCAGTAGTCCGGGACAGGCCTCTGGGGCCAACGTCCTGACTTTC. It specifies CASSPGQASGANVLTF.

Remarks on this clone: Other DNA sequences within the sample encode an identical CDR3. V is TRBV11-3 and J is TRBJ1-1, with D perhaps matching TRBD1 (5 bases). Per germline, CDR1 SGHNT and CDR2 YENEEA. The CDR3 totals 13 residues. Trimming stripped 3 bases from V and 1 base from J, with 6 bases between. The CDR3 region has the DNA TGTGCCAGCAGCTTGACAGCGAACACTGAAGCTTTCTTT. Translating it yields CASSLTANTEAFF.

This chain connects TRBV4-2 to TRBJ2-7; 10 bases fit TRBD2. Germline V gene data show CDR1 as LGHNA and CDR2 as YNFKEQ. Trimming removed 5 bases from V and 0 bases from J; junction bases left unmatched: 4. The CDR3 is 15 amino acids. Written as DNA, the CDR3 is TGTGCCAGCAGCTACGGGACTAGCGTCTCCTACGAGCAGTACTTC. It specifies CASSYGTSVSYEQYF.

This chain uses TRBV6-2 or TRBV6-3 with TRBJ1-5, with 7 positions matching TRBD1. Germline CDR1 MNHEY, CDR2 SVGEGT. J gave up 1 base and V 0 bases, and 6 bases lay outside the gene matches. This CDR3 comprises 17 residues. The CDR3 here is CASSYSGYRGSNQPQHF. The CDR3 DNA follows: TGTGCCAGCAGTTACTCGGGATACAGGGGAAGCAATCAGCCCCAGCATTTT.

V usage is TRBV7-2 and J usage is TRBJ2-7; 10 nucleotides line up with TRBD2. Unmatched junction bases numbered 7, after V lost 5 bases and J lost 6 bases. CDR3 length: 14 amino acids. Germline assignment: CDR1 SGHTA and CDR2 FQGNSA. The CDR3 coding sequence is TGTGCCAGCAGCCTGACCAGCGGGAGGGGCGAGCAGTACTTC. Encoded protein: CASSLTSGRGEQYF.

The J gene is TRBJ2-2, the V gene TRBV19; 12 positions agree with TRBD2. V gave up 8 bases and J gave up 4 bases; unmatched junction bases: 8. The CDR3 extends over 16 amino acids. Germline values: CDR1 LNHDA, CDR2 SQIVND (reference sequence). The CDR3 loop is CASGPLAGGTTGELFF. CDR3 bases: TGTGCCAGTGGACCACTAGCGGGAGGAACCACCGGGGAGCTGTTTTTT.

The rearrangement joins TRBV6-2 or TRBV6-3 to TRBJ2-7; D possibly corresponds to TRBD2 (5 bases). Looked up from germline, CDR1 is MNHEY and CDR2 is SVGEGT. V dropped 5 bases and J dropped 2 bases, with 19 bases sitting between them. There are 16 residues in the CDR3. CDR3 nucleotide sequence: TGTGCCAGCAGTACACATTCTCGAGGGTCCCCCTACGAGCAGTACTTC. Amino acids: CASSTHSRGSPYEQYF.